The 15 T cell receptor beta chains reported below all come from one sample, sequenced in a study of CD8 T cells in Susac syndrome. When the RNA was reverse transcribed, random hexamers were used with an input of roughly 0.5 to 1 ug. TCRdb reprocessed the immunoSEQ multiplex PCR reads with MiXCR, giving one entry per CDR3 protein. The sample holds 190,000 or so distinct CDR3 sequences; approximately 95% are singletons and the top ten take 0.07% to 0.095%. The material sequenced was CD4+ T cells from PBMCs. Receptors originate from a human donor with multiple sclerosis.

The chain links TRBV20-1 to TRBJ1-2; D is undetermined. CDR3 length: 12 residues. The V and J ends lost 4 bases and 7 bases respectively, with 13 bases between them. Germline V gene sequence: CDR1 DFQATT, CDR2 SNEGSKA (reference sequence). CDR3 in DNA: TGCAGTGCTATCCCGGTGTCCCTTGGCTACACCTTC. This encodes CSAIPVSLGYTF.

This rearrangement joins TRBV4-2 to TRBJ2-7; TRBD2 matches at 8 bases. This CDR3 has 15 amino acids. Trimming at V came to 5 bases and at J to 4 bases, leaving 10 bases not matched to a gene. Germline V gene lookup returns CDR1 LGHNA and CDR2 YNFKEQ. In DNA, the CDR3 is TGTGCCAGCAGCACCCCGGGGGGGCCCAATTACGAGCAGTACTTC. It yields the protein CASSTPGGPNYEQYF.

The rearrangement joins TRBV29-1 to TRBJ2-7; 9 nucleotides align to TRBD1. Germline trimming cut 7 bases from V and 3 bases from J; bases unmatched to any gene: 4. The V gene's germline CDR1 is SQVTM and CDR2 ANQGSEA. The CDR3 contains 12 residues. The CDR3 protein is CSAKDRGYEQYF. The CDR3 DNA is TGCAGCGCGAAGGACAGGGGCTACGAGCAGTACTTC.

This chain links TRBV5-6 with TRBJ2-1; 14 nucleotides match TRBD2. The V and J ends lost 4 bases and 15 bases, in that order; junction bases with no gene match: 15. The CDR3 spans 16 residues. Germline-derived CDR1 and CDR2 are SGHDT and YYEEEE. CDR3 region: CASSPDRTSGGPRPFF. The CDR3 DNA reads TGTGCCAGCAGCCCGGACCGGACTAGCGGGGGGCCAAGGCCGTTCTTC.

The chain has TRBV20-1 and TRBJ2-5; possibly TRBD2 for D (5 bases). Between the trimmed V and J ends, which lost 2 bases and 5 bases, there was a span of 15 bases. The CDR3 totals 14 residues. Germline CDR1 and CDR2: DFQATT and SNEGSKA (reference sequence). The CDR3 protein is CSARSNSGFETQYF. DNA for the CDR3: TGCAGTGCTAGATCGAACTCGGGGTTTGAGACCCAGTACTTC.

This chain connects TRBV11-2 to TRBJ1-4; D remains unclear. The CDR3 has 12 amino acids. Germline CDR1 is SGHAT and CDR2 is FQNNGV. V was pared by 5 bases and J by 5 bases, with 6 bases between. The CDR3 DNA reads TGTGCCAGCAGCCCCCTCAATGAAAAACTGTTTTTT. Residues: CASSPLNEKLFF.

V is TRBV12-3 or TRBV12-4 and J is TRBJ1-3; TRBD1 is a possible D gene (6 bases). V gave up 5 bases and J gave up 2 bases, with 10 bases separating them. The CDR3 is 14 amino acids. The CDR3 DNA reads as TGTGCCAGCAGTAAAAACAGGGCTGGAAACACCATATATTTT. Protein sequence: CASSKNRAGNTIYF.

CDR3 in amino acids: CASSGGGGETQYF. Written as DNA, the CDR3 is TGTGCCAGCAGCGGCGGGGGAGGAGAGACCCAGTACTTC. This sequence joins TRBV9 and TRBJ2-5, with TRBD2 matching 7 bases. V trimming: 3 bases; J trimming: 4 bases; junction bases outside the gene matches: 3. The CDR3 extends over 13 amino acids. Germline V lookup: CDR1 SGDLS, CDR2 YYNGEE.

The gene calls are TRBV15 and TRBJ2-3; D is undetermined. The CDR3 has 15 amino acids. V lost 3 bases and J 0 bases, leaving 10 bases between the germline ends. The germline gives CDR1 LNHNV, CDR2 YYDKDF (reference sequence). CDR3 sequence reads: CATSSSTVSTDTQYF. CDR3 DNA: TGTGCCACCAGCAGCTCGACTGTGAGCACAGATACGCAGTATTTT.

The rearrangement uses TRBV29-1 and TRBJ2-5, with TRBD1 matching over 12 bases. J was trimmed by 5 bases and V by 4 bases; bases with no gene match: 5. CDR3 length: 14 residues. Germline values: CDR1 SQVTM, CDR2 ANQGSEA. This CDR3 reads CSVGGQGAGETQYF. DNA for the CDR3: TGCAGCGTTGGGGGACAGGGGGCCGGGGAGACCCAGTACTTC.

The CDR3 reads CASSRRGTDTQYF. The CDR3 nucleotides read TGTGCCAGCAGCCGCAGGGGCACAGATACGCAGTATTTT. V is TRBV14 and J is TRBJ2-3; D may be TRBD1 (5 bases). The ends were cut back, 4 bases at V and 1 base at J, with 6 bases in the middle. The CDR3 runs to 13 residues. Germline CDR1 is SGHDN and CDR2 is FVKESK.

The CDR3 region is CASQRSAGQSPLHF. CDR3 coding DNA: TGTGCCAGCCAACGCTCAGCGGGACAGTCGCCCCTCCACTTT. The genes are TRBV19 and TRBJ1-6; 7 nucleotides align to TRBD1. Germline loops: CDR1 LNHDA, CDR2 SQIVND (reference sequence). This CDR3 is built from 14 residues. V trimming: 9 bases; J trimming: 13 bases; junction bases outside the gene matches: 15.

This chain joins TRBV4-1 and TRBJ2-7, with D maybe TRBD1 (6 bases). Germline-derived CDR1 and CDR2 are MGHRA and YSYEKL. This CDR3 contains 13 residues. The ends were cut back, 3 bases at V and 4 bases at J, with 10 bases in the middle. CDR3 residues: CASSHSRGYEQYV. The CDR3 coding sequence is TGCGCCAGCAGCCATAGCAGGGGATACGAGCAGTACGTC.

This chain uses TRBV9 with TRBJ1-6, with 11 bases fitting TRBD1. The V gene end was trimmed by 3 bases and the J gene end by 7 bases; junction bases not matched to a gene: 6. CDR3 length: 16 residues. CDR1 is SGDLS, CDR2 YYNGEE, per germline. The DNA of the CDR3 is TGTGCCAGCAGCGCGACGGGACAGGGGGTCAATTCACCCCTCCACTTT. Its protein product is CASSATGQGVNSPLHF.

This clonotype has only one observation. The chain couples TRBV29-1 to TRBJ1-2, with TRBD1 matching 8 bases. Germline trimming cut 6 bases from V and 9 bases from J; bases unmatched to any gene: 9. The CDR3 is made up of 12 amino acids. The germline CDR1 and CDR2 sequences are SQVTM and ANQGSEA. The CDR3 here is CSVHSGGDSYTF. The CDR3 DNA reads TGCAGCGTCCACTCAGGGGGCGATAGCTACACCTTC.